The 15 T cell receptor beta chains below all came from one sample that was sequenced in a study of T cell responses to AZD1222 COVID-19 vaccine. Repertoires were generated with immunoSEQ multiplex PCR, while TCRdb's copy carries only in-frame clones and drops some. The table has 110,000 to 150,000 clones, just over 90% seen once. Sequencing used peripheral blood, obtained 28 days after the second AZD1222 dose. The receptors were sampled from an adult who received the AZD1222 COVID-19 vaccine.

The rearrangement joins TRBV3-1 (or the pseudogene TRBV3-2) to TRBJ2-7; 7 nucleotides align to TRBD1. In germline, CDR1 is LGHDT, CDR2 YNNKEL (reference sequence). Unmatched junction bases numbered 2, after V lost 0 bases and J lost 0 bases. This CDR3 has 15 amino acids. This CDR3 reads CASSQDRGSSYEQYF. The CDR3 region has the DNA TGTGCCAGCAGCCAAGACAGGGGGAGCTCCTACGAGCAGTACTTC.

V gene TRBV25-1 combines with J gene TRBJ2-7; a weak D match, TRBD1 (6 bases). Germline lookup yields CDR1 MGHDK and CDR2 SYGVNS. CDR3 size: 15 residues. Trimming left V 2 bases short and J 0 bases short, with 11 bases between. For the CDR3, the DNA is TGTGCCAGCAGTGAAGCACAGGGAAGCTCCTACGAGCAGTACTTC. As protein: CASSEAQGSSYEQYF.

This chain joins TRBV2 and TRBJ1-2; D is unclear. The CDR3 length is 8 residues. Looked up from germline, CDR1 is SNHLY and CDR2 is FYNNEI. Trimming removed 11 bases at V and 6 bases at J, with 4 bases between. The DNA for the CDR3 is TGTGCCGGCGATGGCTACACCTTC. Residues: CAGDGYTF.

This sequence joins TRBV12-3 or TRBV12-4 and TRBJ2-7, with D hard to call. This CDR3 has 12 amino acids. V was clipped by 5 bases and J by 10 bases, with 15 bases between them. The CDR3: CASSGSGSAQYF. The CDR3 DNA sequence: TGTGCCAGCAGTGGAAGTGGGTCGGCACAGTACTTC.

The DNA for the CDR3 is TGTGCCAGCAGTCTCTTAGTCGGCACCGGGGAGCTGTTTTTT. This encodes CASSLLVGTGELFF. J is TRBJ2-2 and V is TRBV7-2; unclear D gene. CDR1 is SGHTA and CDR2 is FQGNSA in the germline V gene. The V end was cut by 6 bases, the J end by 4 bases, with 12 bases between. The CDR3 has 14 amino acids.

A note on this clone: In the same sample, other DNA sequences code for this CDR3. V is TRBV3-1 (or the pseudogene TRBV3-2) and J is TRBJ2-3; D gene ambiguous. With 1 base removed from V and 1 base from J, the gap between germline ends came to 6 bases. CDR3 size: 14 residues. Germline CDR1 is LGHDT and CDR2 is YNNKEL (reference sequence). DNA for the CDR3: TGTGCCAGCAGCCAAGGGGGTGGCACAGATACGCAGTATTTT. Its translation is CASSQGGGTDTQYF.

The CDR3 DNA is TGTGCCAGCAGTTCAGGGGCCACGGGCTCCTACGAGCAGTACTTC. Its translation: CASSSGATGSYEQYF. The V call is TRBV11-2, the J call TRBJ2-7, with D possibly TRBD1 on 6 matching bases. The CDR3 has 15 residues. With 6 bases removed from V and 0 bases from J, the gap between germline ends came to 15 bases. Germline assignment: CDR1 SGHAT and CDR2 FQNNGV.

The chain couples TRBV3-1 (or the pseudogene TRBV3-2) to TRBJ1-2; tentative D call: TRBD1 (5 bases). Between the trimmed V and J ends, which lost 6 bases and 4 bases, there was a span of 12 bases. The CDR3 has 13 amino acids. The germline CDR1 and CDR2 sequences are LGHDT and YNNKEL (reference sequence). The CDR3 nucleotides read TGTGCCAGCAGAGGAGAGGGGAGCTATGGCTACACCTTC. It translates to CASRGEGSYGYTF.

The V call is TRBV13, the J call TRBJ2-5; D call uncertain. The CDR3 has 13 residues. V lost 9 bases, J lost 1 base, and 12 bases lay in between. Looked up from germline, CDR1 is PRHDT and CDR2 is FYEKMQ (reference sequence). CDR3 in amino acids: CASREETQETQYF. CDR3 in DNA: TGTGCCAGTCGCGAGGAGACCCAAGAGACCCAGTACTTC.

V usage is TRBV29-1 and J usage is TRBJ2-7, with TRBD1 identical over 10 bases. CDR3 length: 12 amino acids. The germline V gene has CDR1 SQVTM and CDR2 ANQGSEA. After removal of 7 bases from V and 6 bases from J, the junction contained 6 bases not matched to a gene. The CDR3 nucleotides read TGCAGCGCCGTTAGGACAGGGGGCGAGCAGTACTTC. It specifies CSAVRTGGEQYF.

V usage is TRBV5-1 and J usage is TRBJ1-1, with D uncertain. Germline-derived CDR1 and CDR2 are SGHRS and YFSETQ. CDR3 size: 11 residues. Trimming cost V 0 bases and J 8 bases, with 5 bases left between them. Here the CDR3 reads CASSLGREAFF. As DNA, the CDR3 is TGCGCCAGCAGCTTGGGCAGAGAAGCTTTCTTT.

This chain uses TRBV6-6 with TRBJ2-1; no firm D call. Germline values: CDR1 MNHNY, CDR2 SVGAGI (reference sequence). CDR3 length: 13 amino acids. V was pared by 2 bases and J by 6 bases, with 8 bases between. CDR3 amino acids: CASSYQSPNEQFF. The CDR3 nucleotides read TGTGCCAGCAGTTACCAGTCCCCCAATGAGCAGTTCTTC.

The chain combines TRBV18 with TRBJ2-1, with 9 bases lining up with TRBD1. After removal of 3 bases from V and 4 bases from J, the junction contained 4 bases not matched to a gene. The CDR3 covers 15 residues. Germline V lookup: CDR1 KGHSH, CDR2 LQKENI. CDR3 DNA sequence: TGTGCCAGCTCACCCCGACAGGGGGAATACAATGAGCAGTTCTTC. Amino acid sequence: CASSPRQGEYNEQFF.

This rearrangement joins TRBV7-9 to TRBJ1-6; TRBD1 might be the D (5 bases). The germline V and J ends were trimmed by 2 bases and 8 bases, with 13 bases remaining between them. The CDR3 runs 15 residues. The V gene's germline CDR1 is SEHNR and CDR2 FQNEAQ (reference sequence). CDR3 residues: CASSLLEGSHSPLHF. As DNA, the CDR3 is TGTGCCAGCAGCTTACTGGAGGGGAGCCATTCACCCCTCCACTTT.

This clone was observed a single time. Here the CDR3 DNA reads TGTGCCAGCGGGGGGGGAATGGCTAATGAAAAACTGTTTTTT. Its translation is CASGGGMANEKLFF. This chain joins TRBV6-5 and TRBJ1-4; possibly TRBD1 for D (5 bases). The CDR3 sequence is 14 residues long. The germline CDR1 and CDR2 sequences are MNHEY and SVGAGI. The V gene lost 8 bases and the J gene lost 3 bases, with 13 bases spanning the gap.